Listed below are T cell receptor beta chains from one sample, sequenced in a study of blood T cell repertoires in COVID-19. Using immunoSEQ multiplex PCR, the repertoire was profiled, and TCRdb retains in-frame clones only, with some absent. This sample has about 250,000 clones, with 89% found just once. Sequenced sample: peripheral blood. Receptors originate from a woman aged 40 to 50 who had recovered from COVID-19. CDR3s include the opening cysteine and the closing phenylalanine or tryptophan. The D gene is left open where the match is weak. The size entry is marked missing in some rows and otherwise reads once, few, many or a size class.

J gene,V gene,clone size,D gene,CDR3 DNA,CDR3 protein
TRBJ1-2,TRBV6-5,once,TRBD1,TGTGCCAGCAGTCCACTGGGACAGGTTGGCTACACCTTC,CASSPLGQVGYTF
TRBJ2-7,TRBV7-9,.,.,TGTGCCAGCAGACATACCGGGGTAAACTCCTACGAGCAGTACTTC,CASRHTGVNSYEQYF
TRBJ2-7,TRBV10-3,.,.,TGTGCCATCAGTGACCGTCCGGGGGTTGAGGGGCGCTACGAGCAGTACTTC,CAISDRPGVEGRYEQYF
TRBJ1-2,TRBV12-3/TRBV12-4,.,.,TGTGCCAGCAGTTTGGGCGCTGGCTACACCTTC,CASSLGAGYTF
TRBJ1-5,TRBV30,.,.,TGTGCCTGGAGTGGCCCCCGGAGAGGCAATCAGCCCCAGCATTTT,CAWSGPRRGNQPQHF
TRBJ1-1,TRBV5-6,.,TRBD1,TGTGCCAGCAGCTTGGCCCAGGGGGCATTGAACACTGAAGCTTTCTTT,CASSLAQGALNTEAFF
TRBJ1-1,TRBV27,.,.,TGTGCCAGCAACAAACAGGGAGATACTGAAGCTTTCTTT,CASNKQGDTEAFF
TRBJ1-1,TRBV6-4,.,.,TGTGCCAGCAGGGATGTACAGGGTCACACTGAAGCTTTCTTT,CASRDVQGHTEAFF
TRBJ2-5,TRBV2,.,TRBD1,TGTGCCAGCAATCCTTGGACAGGGCCCGAGACCCAGTACTTC,CASNPWTGPETQYF
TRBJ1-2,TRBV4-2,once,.,TGTGCCAGCAGCCAAGAGAGTACGCAAACCTACTATGGCTACACCTTC,CASSQESTQTYYGYTF
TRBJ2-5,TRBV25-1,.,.,TGTGCCAGCAGTGTGCTAGCAGAGACCCAGTACTTC,CASSVLAETQYF
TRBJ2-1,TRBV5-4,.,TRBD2,TGTGCCAGCAGCCCGGGACTAGCGGACAATGAGCAGTTCTTC,CASSPGLADNEQFF
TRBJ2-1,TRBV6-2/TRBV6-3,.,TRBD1,TGTGCCAGCAGTCCCCTTAGGGACAGGGACTACAATGAGCAGTTCTTC,CASSPLRDRDYNEQFF
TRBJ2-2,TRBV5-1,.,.,TGCGCCAGCAGCATGCAGACAGGGAACACCGGGGAGCTGTTTTTT,CASSMQTGNTGELFF
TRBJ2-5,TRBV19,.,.,TGTGCCACCCGACAGGTTTCAGAGACCCAGTACTTC,CATRQVSETQYF
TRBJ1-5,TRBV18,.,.,TGTGCCAGCTCACCTGACACGGGAAGGGGCAATCAGCCCCAGCATTTT,CASSPDTGRGNQPQHF
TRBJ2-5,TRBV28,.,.,TGTGCCAGCAGTTTCGGACAACTCTTACAAGAGACCCAGTACTTC,CASSFGQLLQETQYF
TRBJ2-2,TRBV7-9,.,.,TGTGCCAGCAGCCGGACGGGAGACACCGGGGAGCTGTTTTTT,CASSRTGDTGELFF
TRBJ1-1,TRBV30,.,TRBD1,TGTGCCTGGAGTCGGGACAGGGGGACTGAAGCTTTCTTT,CAWSRDRGTEAFF
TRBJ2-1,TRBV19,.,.,TGTGCCAGTAGTGTCCAGTCCTACAATGAGCAGTTCTTC,CASSVQSYNEQFF
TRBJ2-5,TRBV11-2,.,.,TGTGCCAGCAGTGTGGGCCCCCCAGAGACCCAGTACTTC,CASSVGPPETQYF
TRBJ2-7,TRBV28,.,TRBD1,TGTGCCAGCAGTTTCGGCCAAACCTGGGACAGGGAGTCCTACGAGCAGTACTTC,CASSFGQTWDRESYEQYF
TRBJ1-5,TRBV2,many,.,TGTGCCAGCAGTGAAGGGCTCTTTCAGCCCCAGCATTTT,CASSEGLFQPQHF
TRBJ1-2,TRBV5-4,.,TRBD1,TGTGCCAGCAGTCTTCCTCGACAGGGAGCGTCTCCGTTATATGGCTACACCTTC,CASSLPRQGASPLYGYTF
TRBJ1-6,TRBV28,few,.,TGTGCCAGCAGTCTTAATTCACCCCTCCACTTT,CASSLNSPLHF
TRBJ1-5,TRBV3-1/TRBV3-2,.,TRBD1,TGTGCCAGCAGCCGACAGGGTCAGCCCCAGCATTTT,CASSRQGQPQHF
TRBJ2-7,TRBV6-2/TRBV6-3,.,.,TGTGCCAGCAGTTACGACAGCTACGAGCAGTACTTC,CASSYDSYEQYF
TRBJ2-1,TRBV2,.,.,TGTGCCAGCAGTCGGACGGGAATGATCAATGAGCAGTTCTTC,CASSRTGMINEQFF
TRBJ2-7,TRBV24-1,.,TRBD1,TGTGCCACCAGTGATTTTCCAGGGGGAGAGCAGTACTTC,CATSDFPGGEQYF
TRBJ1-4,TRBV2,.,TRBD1,TGTGCCAGCAATGACAGGGCGAATAATGAAAAACTGTTTTTT,CASNDRANNEKLFF
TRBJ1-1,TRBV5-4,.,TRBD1,TGTGCCAGCAGCTTGTCCGGGACAGGGGTCGGGGCTTTCTTT,CASSLSGTGVGAFF
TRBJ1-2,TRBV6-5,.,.,TGTGCCAGCAGACAGCAACATGGCTACACCTTC,CASRQQHGYTF
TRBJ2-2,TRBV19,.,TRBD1,TGTGCCAGTACTTATTGGGGGACAGGGGTCCCCGGGGAGCTGTTTTTT,CASTYWGTGVPGELFF
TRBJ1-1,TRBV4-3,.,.,TGCGCCAGCAGCCAAGATCGCGGGGGGCCTGAAGCTTTCTTT,CASSQDRGGPEAFF
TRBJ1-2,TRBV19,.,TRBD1,TGTGCCAGACTGACAGGGTGCTATGGCTACACCTTC,CARLTGCYGYTF
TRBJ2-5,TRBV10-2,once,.,TGCGCCAGCCAACTCGGGACTTCTGTTCGAGAGACCCAGTACTTC,CASQLGTSVRETQYF
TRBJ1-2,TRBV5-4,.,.,TGTGCCAGCAGCTCGATAGCGTACGGCTACACCTTC,CASSSIAYGYTF
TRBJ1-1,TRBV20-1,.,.,TGCAGGACAGACCCCTGGGAAGCTTTCTTT,CRTDPWEAFF
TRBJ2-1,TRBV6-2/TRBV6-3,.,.,TGTGCCAGCAGTCTTAGCGAAACTAGCTCCTACAATGAGCAGTTCTTC,CASSLSETSSYNEQFF
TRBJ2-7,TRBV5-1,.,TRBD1,TGCGCCAGCAGCTTACCGGGACAGGGGGTCCACGAGCAGTACTTC,CASSLPGQGVHEQYF
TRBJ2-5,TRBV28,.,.,TGTGCCAGCAAGGGGTTGGAGACCCAGTACTTC,CASKGLETQYF
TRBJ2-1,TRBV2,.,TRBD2,TGTGCCAGCAGTGATCGTCTAGCGGATCTCAATGAGCAGTTCTTC,CASSDRLADLNEQFF
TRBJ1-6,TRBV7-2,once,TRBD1,TGTGCCAGCAGCTTGGACAGGGACCTCCCCAATTCACCCCTCCACTTT,CASSLDRDLPNSPLHF
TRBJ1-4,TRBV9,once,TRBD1,TGTGCCAGCAGCATGGGACAGATTAATGAGAAACTGTTTTTT,CASSMGQINEKLFF
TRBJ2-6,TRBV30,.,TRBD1,TGTGCCTGGGACAGGGACTCTGGGGCCAACGTCCTGACTTTC,CAWDRDSGANVLTF